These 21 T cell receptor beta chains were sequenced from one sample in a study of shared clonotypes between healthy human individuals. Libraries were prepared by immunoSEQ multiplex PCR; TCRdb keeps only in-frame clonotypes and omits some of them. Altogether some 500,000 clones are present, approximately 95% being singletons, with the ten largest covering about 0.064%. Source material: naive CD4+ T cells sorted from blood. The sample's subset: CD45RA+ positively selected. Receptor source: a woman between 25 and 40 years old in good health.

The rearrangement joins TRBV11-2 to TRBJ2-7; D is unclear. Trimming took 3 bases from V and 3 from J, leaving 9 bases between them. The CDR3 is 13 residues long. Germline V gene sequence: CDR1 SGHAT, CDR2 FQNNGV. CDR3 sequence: CASSFGSFYEQYF. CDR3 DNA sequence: TGTGCCAGCAGCTTCGGGTCTTTCTACGAGCAGTACTTC.

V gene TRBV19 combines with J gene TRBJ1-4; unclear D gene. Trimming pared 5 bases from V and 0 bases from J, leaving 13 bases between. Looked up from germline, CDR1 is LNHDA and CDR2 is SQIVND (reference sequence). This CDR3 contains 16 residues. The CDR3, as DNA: TGTGCCAGTAGTGCCGATCAGTCGGCAACTAATGAAAAACTGTTTTTT. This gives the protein CASSADQSATNEKLFF.

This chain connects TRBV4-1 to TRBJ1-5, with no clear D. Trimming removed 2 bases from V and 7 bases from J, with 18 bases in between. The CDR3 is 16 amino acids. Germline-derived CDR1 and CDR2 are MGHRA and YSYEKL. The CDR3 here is CASSQSQGTYGQPQHF. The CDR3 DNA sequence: TGCGCCAGCAGCCAATCGCAAGGAACTTACGGGCAGCCCCAGCATTTT.

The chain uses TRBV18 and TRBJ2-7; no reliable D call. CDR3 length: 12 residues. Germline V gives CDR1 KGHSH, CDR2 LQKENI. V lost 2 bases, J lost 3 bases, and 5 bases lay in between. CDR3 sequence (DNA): TGTGCCAGCTCACCAGAGCGCTACGAGCAGTACTTC. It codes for CASSPERYEQYF.

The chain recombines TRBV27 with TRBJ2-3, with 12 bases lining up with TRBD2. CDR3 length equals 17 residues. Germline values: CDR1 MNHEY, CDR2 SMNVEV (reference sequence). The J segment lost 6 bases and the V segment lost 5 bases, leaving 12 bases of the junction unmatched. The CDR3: CASSTKPGLAGSDTQYF. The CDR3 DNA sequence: TGTGCCAGCAGTACTAAACCGGGACTAGCGGGTAGTGATACGCAGTATTTT.

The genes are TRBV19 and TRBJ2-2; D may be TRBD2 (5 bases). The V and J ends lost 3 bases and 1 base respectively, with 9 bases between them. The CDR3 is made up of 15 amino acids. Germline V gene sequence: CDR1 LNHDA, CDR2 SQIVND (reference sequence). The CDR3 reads CASSIEGKNTGELFF. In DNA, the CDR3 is TGTGCCAGTAGTATTGAGGGAAAGAACACCGGGGAGCTGTTTTTT. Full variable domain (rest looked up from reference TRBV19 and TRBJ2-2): DGGITQSPKYLFRKEGQNVTLSCEQNLNHDAMYWYRQDPGQGLRLIYYSQIVNDFQKGDIAEGYSVSREKKESFPLTVTSAQKNPTAFYLCASSIEGKNTGELFFGEGSRLTVL.

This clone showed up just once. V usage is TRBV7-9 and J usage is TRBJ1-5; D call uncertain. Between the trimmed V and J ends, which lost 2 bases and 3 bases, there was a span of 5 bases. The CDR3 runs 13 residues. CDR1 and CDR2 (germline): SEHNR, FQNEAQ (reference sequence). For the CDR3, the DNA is TGTGCCAGCAGCTTACAGACCAATCAGCCCCAGCATTTT. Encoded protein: CASSLQTNQPQHF. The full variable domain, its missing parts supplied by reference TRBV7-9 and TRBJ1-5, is DTGVSQNPRHKITKRGQNVTFRCDPISEHNRLYWYRQTLGQGPEFLTYFQNEAQLEKSRLLSDRFSAERPKGSFSTLEIQRTEQGDSAMYLCASSLQTNQPQHFGDGTRLSIL.

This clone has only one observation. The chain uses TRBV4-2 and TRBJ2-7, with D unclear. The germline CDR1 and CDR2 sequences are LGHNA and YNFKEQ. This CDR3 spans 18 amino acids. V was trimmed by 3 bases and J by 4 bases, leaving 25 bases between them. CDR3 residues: CASSQAITAPSVSYEQYF. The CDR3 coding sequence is TGTGCCAGCAGCCAGGCGATTACTGCCCCATCGGTGTCTTACGAGCAGTACTTC.

CDR3 in amino acids: CASSQRRGVTGELFF. CDR3 nucleotides: TGTGCCAGCAGCCAGAGGAGGGGGGTCACCGGGGAGCTGTTTTTT. V is TRBV28 and J is TRBJ2-2; either TRBD1 or TRBD2 may fit D (6 bases each). The V gene lost 6 bases and the J gene lost 4 bases, with 15 bases spanning the gap. Germline values: CDR1 MDHEN, CDR2 SYDVKM. There are 15 residues in the CDR3.

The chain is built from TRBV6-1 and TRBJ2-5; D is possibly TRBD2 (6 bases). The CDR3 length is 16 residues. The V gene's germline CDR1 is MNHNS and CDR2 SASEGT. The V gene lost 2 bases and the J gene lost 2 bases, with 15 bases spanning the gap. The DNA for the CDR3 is TGTGCCAGCAGTGAAAGCCTTGGGACTGCACAAGAGACCCAGTACTTC. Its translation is CASSESLGTAQETQYF.

CDR3 nucleotide sequence: TGTGCCAGCAGTTTTGCGGGACCCCTCACCATATCCTACGAGCAGTACTTC. Translation gives CASSFAGPLTISYEQYF. The genes are TRBV28 and TRBJ2-7, with TRBD2 as a possible D gene (6 bases). From germline, CDR1 is MDHEN and CDR2 SYDVKM. The V gene lost 3 bases and the J gene lost 1 base, with 19 bases spanning the gap. The CDR3 length is 17 residues. Full variable domain (rest looked up from reference TRBV28 and TRBJ2-7): DVKVTQSSRYLVKRTGEKVFLECVQDMDHENMFWYRQDPGLGLRLIYFSYDVKMKEKGDIPEGYSVSREKKERFSLILESASTNQTSMYLCASSFAGPLTISYEQYFGPGTRLTVT.

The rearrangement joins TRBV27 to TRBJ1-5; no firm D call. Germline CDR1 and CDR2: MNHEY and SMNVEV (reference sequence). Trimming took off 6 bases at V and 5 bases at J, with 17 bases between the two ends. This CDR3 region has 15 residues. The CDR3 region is CASSPTVGSYQPQHF. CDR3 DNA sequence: TGTGCCAGCAGCCCCACTGTCGGGTCCTATCAGCCCCAGCATTTT.

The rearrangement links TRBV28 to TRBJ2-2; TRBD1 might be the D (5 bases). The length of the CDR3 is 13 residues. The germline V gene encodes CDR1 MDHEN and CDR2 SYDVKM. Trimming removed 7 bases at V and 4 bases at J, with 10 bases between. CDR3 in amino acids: CASMGPTTGELFF. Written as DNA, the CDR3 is TGTGCCAGCATGGGGCCGACCACCGGGGAGCTGTTTTTT.

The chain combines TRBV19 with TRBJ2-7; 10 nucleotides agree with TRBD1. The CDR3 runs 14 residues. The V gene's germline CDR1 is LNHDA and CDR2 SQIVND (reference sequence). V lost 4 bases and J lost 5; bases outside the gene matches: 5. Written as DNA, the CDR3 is TGTGCCAGTAGTACCGGGACAGGGGACAACGAGCAGTACTTC. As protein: CASSTGTGDNEQYF.

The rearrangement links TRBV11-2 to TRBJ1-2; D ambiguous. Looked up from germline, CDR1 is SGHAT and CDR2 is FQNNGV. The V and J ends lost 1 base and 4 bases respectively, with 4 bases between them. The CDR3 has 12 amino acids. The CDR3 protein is CASSLVSYGYTF. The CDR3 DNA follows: TGTGCCAGCAGCTTAGTTAGCTATGGCTACACCTTC.

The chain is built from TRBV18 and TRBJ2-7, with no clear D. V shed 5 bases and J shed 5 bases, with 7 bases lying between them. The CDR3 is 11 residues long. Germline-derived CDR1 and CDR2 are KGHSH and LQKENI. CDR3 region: CASSNLNEQYF. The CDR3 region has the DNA TGTGCCAGCTCAAACCTGAACGAGCAGTACTTC.

The CDR3 DNA sequence: TGTGCCAGCAGCTTGGTAGGGATGAGGACACCCCTCCACTTT. Protein product: CASSLVGMRTPLHF. The chain uses TRBV5-8 and TRBJ1-6, with D unresolved. V shed 0 bases and J shed 11 bases, with 12 bases lying between them. From germline, CDR1 is SGHTS and CDR2 YDEGEE. The CDR3 sequence is 14 residues long.

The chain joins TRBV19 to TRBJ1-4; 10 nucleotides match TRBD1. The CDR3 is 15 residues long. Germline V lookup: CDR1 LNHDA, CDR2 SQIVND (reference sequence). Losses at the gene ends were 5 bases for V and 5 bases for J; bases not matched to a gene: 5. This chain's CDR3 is CASSSRQGANEKLFF. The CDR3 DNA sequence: TGTGCCAGTAGTTCCAGACAGGGGGCGAATGAAAAACTGTTTTTT.

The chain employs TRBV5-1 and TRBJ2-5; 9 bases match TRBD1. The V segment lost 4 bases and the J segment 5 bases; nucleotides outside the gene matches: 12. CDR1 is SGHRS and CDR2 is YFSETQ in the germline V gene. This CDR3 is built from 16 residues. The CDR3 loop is CASSTSTQGAGETQYF. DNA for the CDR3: TGCGCCAGCAGCACTTCGACACAGGGGGCTGGGGAGACCCAGTACTTC. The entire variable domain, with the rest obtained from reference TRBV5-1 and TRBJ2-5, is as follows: KAGVTQTPRYLIKTRGQQVTLSCSPISGHRSVSWYQQTPGQGLQFLFEYFSETQRNKGNFPGRFSGRQFSNSRSEMNVSTLELGDSALYLCASSTSTQGAGETQYFGPGTRLLVL.

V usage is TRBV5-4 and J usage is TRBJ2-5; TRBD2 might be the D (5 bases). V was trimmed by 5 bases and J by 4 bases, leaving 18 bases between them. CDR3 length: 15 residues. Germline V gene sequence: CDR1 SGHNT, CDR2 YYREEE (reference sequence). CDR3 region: CASSTGRTGGETQYF. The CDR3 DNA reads TGTGCCAGCAGTACGGGTCGCACCGGAGGAGAGACCCAGTACTTC.

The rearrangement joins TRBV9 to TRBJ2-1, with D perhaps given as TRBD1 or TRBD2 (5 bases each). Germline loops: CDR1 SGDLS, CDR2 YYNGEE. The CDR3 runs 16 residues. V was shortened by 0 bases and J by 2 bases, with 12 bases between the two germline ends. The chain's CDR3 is CASSVGGSDTYNEQFF. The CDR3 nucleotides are TGTGCCAGCAGCGTAGGGGGGTCAGATACCTACAATGAGCAGTTCTTC. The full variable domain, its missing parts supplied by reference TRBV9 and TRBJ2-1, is DSGVTQTPKHLITATGQRVTLRCSPRSGDLSVYWYQQSLDQGLQFLIQYYNGEERAKGNILERFSAQQFPDLHSELNLSSLELGDSALYFCASSVGGSDTYNEQFFGPGTRLTVL.